This T cell receptor (beta chain) comes out of a study of blood T cell repertoires in COVID-19. Study summary: Some COVID-19 samples were acute and others convalescent; all came from the United States, Italy and Spain. Sample material is recorded as cDNA or gDNA derived from T cells, B-cell-depleted T cells, or PBMCs.

Clones were read by immunoSEQ multiplex PCR, and TCRdb kept only the in-frame ones, dropping some. The table records about half a million clones, around nine tenths of them present only once. The CDR3 runs to 15 residues. Germline assignment: CDR1 SGHRS and CDR2 YFSETQ. Trimming removed 0 bases from V and 7 bases from J; junction bases left unmatched: 6. Enrolled through a virtual design, the participants were between roughly 18 and 89 years of age and came from some 26 US areas. Recovery meant two consecutive negative NP/OP PCR tests, professional clearance, or resolved symptoms. This TCR was sampled from a woman aged 55-70 years who had recovered from COVID-19. V gene TRBV5-1 combines with J gene TRBJ2-3, with 9 bases that match TRBD2. The sequenced sample consisted of PBMCs or T cells enriched from blood (not recorded which). The CDR3 region has the DNA TGCGCCAGCAGCTTGGTAGCGGGAGATTCGAATACGCAGTATTTT. This gives the protein CASSLVAGDSNTQYF.